A single sample gave rise to the 32 T cell receptor beta chains below, sequenced in a study of blood T cells in healthy people across ages. The second PCR ran about 6 to 11 cycles with a sample-barcoded 5' primer and J-beta primers. TCRdb called the 5' RACE reads again in MiXCR, with one record for every CDR3 protein. Counted here are 600,000 or so distinct CDR3 sequences, 47% occurring once; the ten biggest clones make up 20% to 25%. The sequenced sample was blood. These TCRs come from a man of 80 years or more in good health.

The chain has TRBV7-6 and TRBJ2-1, with D perhaps assigned TRBD1 or TRBD2 (6 bases each). CDR3 length equals 17 residues. With 5 bases removed from V and 8 bases from J, the gap between germline ends came to 25 bases. In germline, CDR1 is SGHVS, CDR2 FNYEAQ. The CDR3, as DNA: TGTGCCAGCAGCCCCAGGGGTGGGACTCGCCGCCTCCATGAGCAGTTCTTC. Residues: CASSPRGGTRRLHEQFF.

The sample holds a few counts of this clonotype. The rearrangement uses TRBV10-3 and TRBJ2-3; maybe TRBD2 (7 bases). Germline loops: CDR1 ENHRY, CDR2 SYGVKD. V was trimmed by 3 bases and J by 10 bases, leaving 14 bases between them. CDR3 length: 13 residues. This CDR3 reads CAISEYREGSQYF. CDR3 bases: TGTGCCATCAGTGAATACAGGGAGGGATCGCAGTATTTT.

The chain is built from TRBV12-3 or TRBV12-4 and TRBJ1-2; maybe TRBD1 (6 bases). The CDR3 runs 16 residues. V lost 1 base, J lost 4 bases, and 16 bases lay in between. CDR3 in DNA: TGTGCCAGCAGTTTAGTTCCGGGGGGCCATGGCTATGGCTACACCTTC. As protein: CASSLVPGGHGYGYTF.

This clonotype was counted many times. V usage is TRBV7-9 and J usage is TRBJ1-2, with D maybe TRBD1 (6 bases). This CDR3 has 17 amino acids. The ends were cut back, 5 bases at V and 4 bases at J, with 23 bases in the middle. The germline V gene has CDR1 SEHNR and CDR2 FQNEAQ (reference sequence). The DNA for the CDR3 is TGTGCCAGCAGCCTAGGAGATGGCCGGGACACCGTCTATGGCTACACCTTC. Protein product: CASSLGDGRDTVYGYTF.

This clonotype has only a few counts. The J gene is TRBJ2-3, the V gene TRBV7-9; TRBD2 agrees at 7 bases. V shed 1 base and J 4 bases; nucleotides not matched to a gene: 11. Looked up from germline, CDR1 is SEHNR and CDR2 is FQNEAQ (reference sequence). The CDR3 covers 17 residues. CDR3 sequence: CASSLDRASGASDTQYF. As DNA, the CDR3 is TGTGCCAGCAGCTTAGATCGGGCTAGCGGAGCCTCAGATACGCAGTATTTT.

The V call is TRBV20-1, the J call TRBJ2-7; D is possibly TRBD2 (6 bases). This CDR3 is 14 amino acids long. V lost 0 bases to trimming and J lost 3 bases, with 12 bases between them. CDR1 and CDR2 from the germline V gene are DFQATT and SNEGSKA (reference sequence). Here the CDR3 reads CSARDWRESYEQYF. CDR3 nucleotide sequence: TGCAGTGCTAGAGACTGGAGGGAGAGCTACGAGCAGTACTTC.

The chain has TRBV21-1 and TRBJ2-2; TRBD1, the table's D call, was not compared with the DNA. TRBV21-1 is noted as a pseudogene. This CDR3 is built from 17 residues. The CDR3 sequence: CASSKTGRSGGTGELFF. The CDR3 DNA sequence: TGTGCCAGCAGCAAAACCGGGCGGTCAGGGGGCACCGGGGAGCTGTTTTTT.

The rearrangement links TRBV20-1 to TRBJ2-1; tentatively, D is TRBD2 (7 bases). Trimming took 0 bases from V and 6 from J, leaving 15 bases between them. The CDR3 extends over 15 amino acids. Germline assignment: CDR1 DFQATT and CDR2 SNEGSKA (reference sequence). CDR3 sequence reads: CSARDRRGGINEQFF. The CDR3 coding sequence is TGCAGTGCTAGAGATAGGAGGGGGGGCATCAATGAGCAGTTCTTC.

In this sample, this clonotype turned up a few times. A much larger clone lies a single base off, so this may be a read error. The chain links TRBV6-6 to TRBJ2-1, with 13 bases aligning to TRBD2. TRBJ2-7 matches the DNA end more closely, so the J call is doubtful. This CDR3 region has 15 residues. The germline V gene encodes CDR1 MNHNY and CDR2 SVGAGI (reference sequence). In DNA, the CDR3 is TGTGCCAGCAGACTAGCGGGAGGGGAGTACAATGAGCAGTACTTC. Protein: CASRLAGGEYNEQYF.

V is TRBV6-2 or TRBV6-3 and J is TRBJ2-5; no definite D call. The germline gives CDR1 MNHEY, CDR2 SVGEGT. V lost 6 bases and J lost 5, with 10 bases in between. The CDR3 length is 12 residues. The CDR3 reads CASRNPLETQYF. The CDR3 DNA reads as TGTGCCAGCAGGAACCCCCTGGAGACCCAGTACTTC.

CDR3 coding DNA: TGCAGTGCAGCGTTTGGACTAGCGGTCATGACCCAGTACTTC. Translated: CSAAFGLAVMTQYF. The chain links TRBV20-1 to TRBJ2-5; 10 positions agree with TRBD2. Looked up from germline, CDR1 is DFQATT and CDR2 is SNEGSKA (reference sequence). J gave up 7 bases and V 6 bases, and 11 bases lay outside the gene matches. The CDR3 length is 14 residues.

The V and J genes are TRBV5-1 and TRBJ2-5; 8 bases agree with TRBD1. CDR1 is SGHRS and CDR2 is YFSETQ in the germline V gene. Unmatched junction bases numbered 13, after V lost 4 bases and J lost 11 bases. This CDR3 is built from 14 residues. The CDR3 reads CASSLDRVYNEQYF. In DNA form, the CDR3 reads TGCGCCAGCAGCCTGGACAGGGTTTACAATGAGCAGTACTTC.

The rearrangement uses TRBV9 and TRBJ2-1, with TRBD2 as a possible D gene (5 bases). The CDR3 length is 15 residues. Germline loops: CDR1 SGDLS, CDR2 YYNGEE. V was pared by 3 bases and J by 6 bases, with 16 bases between. The CDR3, as DNA: TGTGCCAGCAGCGCCGTCGGCCGGGGTAGCAATGAGCAGTTCTTC. It specifies CASSAVGRGSNEQFF.

The V and J genes are TRBV20-1 and TRBJ1-2, with TRBD1 identical over 7 bases. After removal of 5 bases from V and 8 bases from J, the junction contained 17 bases not matched to a gene. There are 15 residues in the CDR3. Germline assignment: CDR1 DFQATT and CDR2 SNEGSKA (reference sequence). The CDR3 spells CSAPEPDRPRGGYTF. The DNA of the CDR3 is TGCAGTGCTCCTGAGCCGGACAGGCCCAGGGGAGGCTACACCTTC.

This clonotype was detected only a few times. This chain joins TRBV7-2 and TRBJ2-5, with D hard to call. CDR3 length: 15 amino acids. V lost 5 bases, J lost 0 bases, and 13 bases lay in between. CDR1 is SGHTA, CDR2 FQGNSA, per germline. This chain's CDR3 is CASSRNGPNQETQYF. The CDR3 nucleotides read TGTGCCAGCAGCCGAAACGGACCTAACCAAGAGACCCAGTACTTC.

Ten or more counts support this clonotype. This chain joins TRBV6-5 and TRBJ1-2, with D uncertain. With 6 bases removed from V and 8 bases from J, the gap between germline ends came to 19 bases. The germline V gene has CDR1 MNHEY and CDR2 SVGAGI. This CDR3 is built from 14 residues. The CDR3: CASREFRSPGGYTF. For the CDR3, the DNA is TGTGCCAGCAGAGAATTCCGATCCCCTGGGGGCTACACCTTC.

The CDR3 reads CASSRDPREETQYF. The CDR3 DNA is TGTGCCAGCAGCCGGGACCCCCGCGAGGAGACCCAGTACTTC. V gene TRBV6-1 combines with J gene TRBJ2-7, with D tentatively TRBD1 or TRBD2 (5 bases each). Matching the DNA end better, TRBJ2-5 makes the J call doubtful. Germline assignment: CDR1 MNHNS and CDR2 SASEGT. This CDR3 region has 14 residues.

The genes are TRBV6-2 or TRBV6-3 and TRBJ2-7, with 12 bases identical to TRBD2. This CDR3 is 16 amino acids long. CDR1 is MNHEY and CDR2 is SVGEGT in the germline V gene. With V trimmed by 5 bases and J by 5 bases, 10 bases remained unmatched. CDR3 residues: CASSPVSTSGSNEQYF. Here the CDR3 DNA reads TGTGCCAGCAGTCCGGTCTCGACTAGCGGGAGTAACGAGCAGTACTTC.

V usage is TRBV4-1 and J usage is TRBJ2-5; the match to TRBD2 covers 9 bases. The germline CDR1 and CDR2 sequences are MGHRA and YSYEKL. CDR3 size: 15 residues. V was pared by 1 base and J by 2 bases, with 2 bases of the junction left unmatched. CDR3 bases: TGCGCCAGCAGCCAAGGACTAGCGGTTCAAGAGACCCAGTACTTC. This codes for CASSQGLAVQETQYF.

This chain connects TRBV7-3 to TRBJ2-1; 13 bases fit TRBD2. Germline V gene sequence: CDR1 SGHTA, CDR2 FQGTGA. The trim removed 1 base at V and 7 bases at J, leaving 13 bases unmatched. The CDR3 length is 19 residues. DNA of the CDR3: TGTGCCAGCAGCTTAAACCCTCCACGGACTAGCGGGAGAGATAATGAGCAGTTCTTC. Translated: CASSLNPPRTSGRDNEQFF.

This clonotype came up many times. The gene calls are TRBV6-6 and TRBJ2-1, with 9 bases lining up with TRBD2. Germline V gene lookup returns CDR1 MNHNY and CDR2 SVGAGI (reference sequence). Trimming cost V 7 bases and J 10 bases; bases outside gene matches: 11. The CDR3 has 14 residues. This CDR3 is CASIVGGGAGEQFF. The CDR3 bases are TGTGCCAGCATTGTAGGCGGGGGGGCCGGGGAGCAGTTCTTC.

The chain couples TRBV7-3 to TRBJ1-1, with D possibly matching TRBD1 (5 bases). The CDR3 sequence is 16 residues long. The V and J ends lost 5 bases and 4 bases respectively, with 20 bases between them. Per the germline V gene, CDR1 is SGHTA and CDR2 is FQGTGA. CDR3 in DNA: TGTGCCAGCAGCCCCATAGGGGACGGGGCCCCCACTGAAGCTTTCTTT. The encoded protein is CASSPIGDGAPTEAFF.

This clonotype was found a few times. The chain joins TRBV6-2 or TRBV6-3 to TRBJ2-1; D assignment may be TRBD1 or TRBD2 (5 bases each). Trimming stripped 6 bases from V and 8 bases from J, with 17 bases between. The V gene's germline CDR1 is MNHEY and CDR2 SVGEGT. The CDR3 totals 14 residues. For the CDR3, the DNA is TGTGCCAGCAGCCTACGGGGCAGAAGTGATGAGCAGTTCTTC. Its translation is CASSLRGRSDEQFF.

This clonotype was seen a handful of times. This chain uses TRBV2 with TRBJ2-7; 7 bases are a match to TRBD1. J was trimmed by 4 bases and V by 4 bases; bases with no gene match: 13. This CDR3 comprises 16 residues. Germline V lookup: CDR1 SNHLY, CDR2 FYNNEI. The CDR3 DNA is TGTGCCAGCAGTGTAGATTTAGGGACAGCAGAGTACGAGCAGTACTTC. This codes for CASSVDLGTAEYEQYF.

Written as DNA, the CDR3 is TGTGCCATCGGTGCGGGCAGCCAAGAGACCCAGTACTTC. Its translation: CAIGAGSQETQYF. The chain joins TRBV10-3 to TRBJ2-5, with TRBD2 as a possible D gene (5 bases). Trimming took off 8 bases at V and 1 base at J, with 11 bases between the two ends. CDR1 is ENHRY, CDR2 SYGVKD, per germline. This CDR3 is 13 amino acids long.

This chain joins TRBV7-9 and TRBJ1-5; D is unclear. The V and J ends lost 1 base and 7 bases respectively, with 5 bases between them. Germline V gene sequence: CDR1 SEHNR, CDR2 FQNEAQ (reference sequence). The CDR3 spans 12 residues. CDR3 in amino acids: CASSLGSQPQHF. CDR3 DNA sequence: TGTGCCAGCAGCTTAGGGTCACAGCCCCAGCATTTT.

As DNA, the CDR3 is TGCGCCAGCAGCCAAGATCCCCAGACCTCCTACGAGCAGTACTTC. It is translated as CASSQDPQTSYEQYF. The V call is TRBV4-3, the J call TRBJ2-7, with D uncertain. The CDR3 is made up of 15 amino acids. V lost 0 bases, J lost 0 bases, and 9 bases lay in between. Germline CDR1 reads LGHNA; CDR2 reads YSLEER.

The chain combines TRBV11-2 with TRBJ2-1, with 7 bases identical to TRBD1. Germline-derived CDR1 and CDR2 are SGHAT and FQNNGV. V lost 3 bases to trimming and J lost 0 bases; unmatched junction nucleotides: 8. This CDR3 region has 17 residues. CDR3 sequence (DNA): TGTGCCAGCAGCTTTCTCCGGGACAGCATCTCCTACAATGAGCAGTTCTTC. As protein: CASSFLRDSISYNEQFF.

CDR3 protein: CSARVSGGAGKNIQYF. The CDR3 DNA reads TGCAGTGCTAGGGTTAGCGGGGGGGCCGGCAAAAACATTCAGTACTTC. The chain has TRBV20-1 and TRBJ2-4, with 11 positions matching TRBD2. V lost 3 bases and J lost 3; bases outside the gene matches: 7. The length of the CDR3 is 16 residues. Germline CDR1 and CDR2: DFQATT and SNEGSKA (reference sequence).

This clonotype appeared a single time. The rearrangement joins TRBV6-5 to TRBJ2-6, with D possibly TRBD1 on 6 matching bases. CDR3 length: 16 residues. Looked up from germline, CDR1 is MNHEY and CDR2 is SVGAGI. V shed 8 bases and J shed 1 base, with 15 bases lying between them. In DNA form, the CDR3 reads TGTGCCAGCGGGGGCCCCAGGGGATCTGGGGCCAACGTCCTGACTTTC. It yields the protein CASGGPRGSGANVLTF.

This clonotype appeared once. V and J are TRBV13 and TRBJ2-1; 8 nucleotides align to TRBD2. The CDR3 is 17 amino acids. Losses at the gene ends were 1 base for V and 7 bases for J; bases not matched to a gene: 12. Germline CDR1 is PRHDT and CDR2 is FYEKMQ (reference sequence). The chain's CDR3 is CASSLARWISGNNEQFF. CDR3 in DNA: TGTGCCAGCAGCTTAGCCAGGTGGATTAGCGGGAATAATGAGCAGTTCTTC. The entire variable domain, with the rest obtained from reference TRBV13 and TRBJ2-1, is as follows: AAGVIQSPRHLIKEKRETATLKCYPIPRHDTVYWYQQGPGQDPQFLISFYEKMQSDKGSIPDRFSAQQFSDYHSELNMSSLELGDSALYFCASSLARWISGNNEQFFGPGTRLTVL.

This chain links TRBV28 with TRBJ2-7, with a tentative D call TRBD1 (5 bases). V was clipped by 5 bases and J by 3 bases, with 17 bases between them. The CDR3 has 15 residues. Looked up from germline, CDR1 is MDHEN and CDR2 is SYDVKM. The CDR3 DNA reads TGTGCCAGCAGTGGCTCAACAGGTGTTAGCTACGAGCAGTACTTC. Translation gives CASSGSTGVSYEQYF. The full variable domain, completed using reference TRBV28 and TRBJ2-7, is DVKVTQSSRYLVKRTGEKVFLECVQDMDHENMFWYRQDPGLGLRLIYFSYDVKMKEKGDIPEGYSVSREKKERFSLILESASTNQTSMYLCASSGSTGVSYEQYFGPGTRLTVT.